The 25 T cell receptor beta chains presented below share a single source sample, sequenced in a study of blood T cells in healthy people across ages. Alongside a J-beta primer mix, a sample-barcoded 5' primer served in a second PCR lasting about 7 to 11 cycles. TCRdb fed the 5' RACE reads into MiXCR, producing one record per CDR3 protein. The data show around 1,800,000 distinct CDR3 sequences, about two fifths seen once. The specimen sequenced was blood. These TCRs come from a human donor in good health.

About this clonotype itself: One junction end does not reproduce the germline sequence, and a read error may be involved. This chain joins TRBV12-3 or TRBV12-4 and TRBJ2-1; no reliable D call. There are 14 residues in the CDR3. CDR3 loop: CASKPIGSYNERFF. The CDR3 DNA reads TGTGCCAGCAAACCGATCGGATCCTACAATGAGCGGTTCTTC.

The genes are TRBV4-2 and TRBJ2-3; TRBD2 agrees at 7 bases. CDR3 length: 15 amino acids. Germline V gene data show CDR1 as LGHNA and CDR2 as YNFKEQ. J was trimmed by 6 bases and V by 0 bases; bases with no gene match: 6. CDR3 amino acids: CASSQDHGGKDTQYF. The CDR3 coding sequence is TGTGCCAGCAGCCAAGATCACGGGGGGAAGGATACGCAGTATTTT.

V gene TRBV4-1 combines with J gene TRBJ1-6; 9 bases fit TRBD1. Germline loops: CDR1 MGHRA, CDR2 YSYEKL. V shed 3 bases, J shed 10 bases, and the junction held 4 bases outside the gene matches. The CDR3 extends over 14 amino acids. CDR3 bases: TGCGCCAGCAGCCAGCCGGGACAGGGATCACCCCTCCACTTT. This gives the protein CASSQPGQGSPLHF.

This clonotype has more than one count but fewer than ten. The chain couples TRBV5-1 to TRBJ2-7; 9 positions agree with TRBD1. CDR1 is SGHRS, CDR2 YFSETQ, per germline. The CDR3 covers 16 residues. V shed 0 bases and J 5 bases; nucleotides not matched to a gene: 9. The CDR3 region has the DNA TGCGCCAGCAGCTTGGGGGCCGGGACAGGGATTGACGAGCAGTACTTC. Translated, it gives CASSLGAGTGIDEQYF.

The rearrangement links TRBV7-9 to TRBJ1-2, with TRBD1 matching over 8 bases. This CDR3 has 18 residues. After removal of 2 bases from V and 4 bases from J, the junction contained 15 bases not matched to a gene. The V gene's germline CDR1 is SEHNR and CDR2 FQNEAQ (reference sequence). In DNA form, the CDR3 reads TGTGCCAGCAGCTTACTTGGGCAGGGGGCGCGGTTAGGCTATGGCTACACCTTC. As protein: CASSLLGQGARLGYGYTF.

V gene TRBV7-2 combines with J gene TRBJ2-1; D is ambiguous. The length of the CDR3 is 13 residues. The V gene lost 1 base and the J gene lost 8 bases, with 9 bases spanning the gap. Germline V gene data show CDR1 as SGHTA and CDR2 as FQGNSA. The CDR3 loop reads CASSLVQRDEQFF. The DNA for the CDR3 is TGTGCCAGCAGCTTAGTGCAGCGCGATGAGCAGTTCTTC.

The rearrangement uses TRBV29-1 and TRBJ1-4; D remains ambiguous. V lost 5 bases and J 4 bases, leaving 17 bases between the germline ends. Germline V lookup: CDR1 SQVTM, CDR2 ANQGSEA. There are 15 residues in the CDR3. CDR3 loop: CSVSLLGRFNEKLFF. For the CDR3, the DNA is TGCAGCGTTTCCCTACTAGGACGCTTTAATGAAAAACTGTTTTTT.

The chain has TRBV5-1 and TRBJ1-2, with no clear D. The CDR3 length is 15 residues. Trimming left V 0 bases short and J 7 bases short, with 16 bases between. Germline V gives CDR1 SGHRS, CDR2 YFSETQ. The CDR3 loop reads CASSLDRSSPSGYTF. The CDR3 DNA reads TGCGCCAGCAGCTTGGATAGGTCAAGTCCCTCTGGCTACACCTTC.

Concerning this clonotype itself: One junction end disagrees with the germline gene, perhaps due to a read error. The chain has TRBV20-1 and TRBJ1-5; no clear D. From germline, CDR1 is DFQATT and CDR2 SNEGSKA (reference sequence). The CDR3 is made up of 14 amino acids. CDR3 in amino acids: CSAGRTRAHQPQHF. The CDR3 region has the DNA TGTAGTGCTGGACGGACCCGGGCCCATCAGCCCCAGCATTTT.

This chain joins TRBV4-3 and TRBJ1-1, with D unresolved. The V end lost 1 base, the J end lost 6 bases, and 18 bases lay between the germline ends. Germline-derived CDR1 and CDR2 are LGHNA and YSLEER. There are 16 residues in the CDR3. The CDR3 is CASSQVAGQATSEAFF. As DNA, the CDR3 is TGCGCCAGCAGCCAAGTCGCCGGGCAGGCAACTTCTGAAGCTTTCTTT.

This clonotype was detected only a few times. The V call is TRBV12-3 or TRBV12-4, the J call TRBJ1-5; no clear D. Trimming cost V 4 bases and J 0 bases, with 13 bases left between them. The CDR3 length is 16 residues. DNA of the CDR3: TGTGCCAGCAGTTATGGCATACCAAATAGCAATCAGCCCCAGCATTTT. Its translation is CASSYGIPNSNQPQHF.

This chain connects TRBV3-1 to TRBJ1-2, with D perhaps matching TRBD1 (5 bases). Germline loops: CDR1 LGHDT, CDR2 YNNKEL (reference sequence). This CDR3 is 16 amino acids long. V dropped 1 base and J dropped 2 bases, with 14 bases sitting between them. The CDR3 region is CASSQAPGRTNYGYTF. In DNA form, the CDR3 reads TGTGCCAGCAGCCAAGCACCGGGACGAACAAACTATGGCTACACCTTC.

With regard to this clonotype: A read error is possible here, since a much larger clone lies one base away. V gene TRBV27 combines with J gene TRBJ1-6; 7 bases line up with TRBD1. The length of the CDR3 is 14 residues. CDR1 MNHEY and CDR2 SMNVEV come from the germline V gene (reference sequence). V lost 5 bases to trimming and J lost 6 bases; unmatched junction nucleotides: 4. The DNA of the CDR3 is TGTGCCAGCAGTGCCGGGACAGTTAATTCACCCCTCCACTTT. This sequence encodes CASSAGTVNSPLHF.

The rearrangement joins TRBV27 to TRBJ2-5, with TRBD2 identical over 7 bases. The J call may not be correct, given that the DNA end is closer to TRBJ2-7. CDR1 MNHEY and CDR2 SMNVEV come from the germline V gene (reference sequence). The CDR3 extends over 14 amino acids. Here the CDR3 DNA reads TGTGCCAGCAGTTTATCGGGGGGGAACGGCGAGCAGTACTTC. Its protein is CASSLSGGNGEQYF.

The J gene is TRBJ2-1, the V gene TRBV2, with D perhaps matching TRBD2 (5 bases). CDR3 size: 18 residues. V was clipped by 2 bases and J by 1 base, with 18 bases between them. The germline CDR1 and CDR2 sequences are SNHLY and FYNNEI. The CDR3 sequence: CASSEKWGETQSYNEQFF. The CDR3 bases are TGTGCCAGCAGTGAAAAGTGGGGAGAAACTCAATCCTACAATGAGCAGTTCTTC.

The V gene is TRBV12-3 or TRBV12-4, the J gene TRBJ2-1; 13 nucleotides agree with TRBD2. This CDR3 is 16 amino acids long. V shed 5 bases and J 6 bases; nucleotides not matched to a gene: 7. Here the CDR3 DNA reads TGTGCCAGCAGTGCACCCGGGACTAGCGGGACCAATGAGCAGTTCTTC. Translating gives CASSAPGTSGTNEQFF.

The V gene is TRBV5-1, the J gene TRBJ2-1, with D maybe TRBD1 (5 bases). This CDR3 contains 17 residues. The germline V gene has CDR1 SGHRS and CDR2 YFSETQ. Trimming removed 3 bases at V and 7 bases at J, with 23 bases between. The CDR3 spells CASSWGGDRGFGNEQFF. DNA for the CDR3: TGCGCCAGCAGCTGGGGTGGTGACAGAGGTTTTGGTAATGAGCAGTTCTTC.

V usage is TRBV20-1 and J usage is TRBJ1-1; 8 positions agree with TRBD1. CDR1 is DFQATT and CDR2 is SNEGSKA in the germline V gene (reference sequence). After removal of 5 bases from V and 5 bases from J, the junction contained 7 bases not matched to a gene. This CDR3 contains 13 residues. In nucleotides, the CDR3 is TGCAGTGCTTCTAGACAGGGGAGGACTGAAGCTTTCTTT. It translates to CSASRQGRTEAFF.

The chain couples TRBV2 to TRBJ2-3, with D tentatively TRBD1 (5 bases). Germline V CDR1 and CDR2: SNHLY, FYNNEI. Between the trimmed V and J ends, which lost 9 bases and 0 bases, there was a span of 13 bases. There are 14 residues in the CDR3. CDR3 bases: TGTGCCAGTATCGACAGATCTAGCACAGATACGCAGTATTTT. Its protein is CASIDRSSTDTQYF. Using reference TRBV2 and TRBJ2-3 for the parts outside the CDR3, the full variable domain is EPEVTQTPSHQVTQMGQEVILRCVPISNHLYFYWYRQILGQKVEFLVSFYNNEISEKSEIFDDQFSVERPDGSNFTLKIRSTKLEDSAMYFCASIDRSSTDTQYFGPGTRLTVL.

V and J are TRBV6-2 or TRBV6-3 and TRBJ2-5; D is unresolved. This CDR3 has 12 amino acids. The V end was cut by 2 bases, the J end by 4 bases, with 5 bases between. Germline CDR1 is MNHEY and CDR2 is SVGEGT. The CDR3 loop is CASSYAIETQYF. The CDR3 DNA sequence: TGTGCCAGCAGTTACGCCATAGAGACCCAGTACTTC.

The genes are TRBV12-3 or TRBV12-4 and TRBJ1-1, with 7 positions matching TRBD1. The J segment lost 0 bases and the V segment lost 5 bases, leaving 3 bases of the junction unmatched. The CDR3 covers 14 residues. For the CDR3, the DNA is TGTGCCAGCAGTGGGACAGAAATGAACACTGAAGCTTTCTTT. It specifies CASSGTEMNTEAFF.

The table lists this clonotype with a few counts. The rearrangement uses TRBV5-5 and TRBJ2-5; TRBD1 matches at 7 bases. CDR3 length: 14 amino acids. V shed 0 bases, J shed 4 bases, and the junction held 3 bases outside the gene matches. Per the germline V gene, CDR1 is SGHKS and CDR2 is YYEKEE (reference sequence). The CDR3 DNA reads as TGTGCCAGCAGCTTGGCGGGACAGAGAGAGACCCAGTACTTC. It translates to CASSLAGQRETQYF.

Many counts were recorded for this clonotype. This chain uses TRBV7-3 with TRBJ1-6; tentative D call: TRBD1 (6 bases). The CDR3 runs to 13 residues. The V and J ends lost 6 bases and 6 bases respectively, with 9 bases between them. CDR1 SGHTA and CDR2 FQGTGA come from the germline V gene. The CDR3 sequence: CASSLDSNSPLHF. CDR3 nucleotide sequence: TGTGCCAGCAGTTTGGACAGTAATTCACCCCTCCACTTT.

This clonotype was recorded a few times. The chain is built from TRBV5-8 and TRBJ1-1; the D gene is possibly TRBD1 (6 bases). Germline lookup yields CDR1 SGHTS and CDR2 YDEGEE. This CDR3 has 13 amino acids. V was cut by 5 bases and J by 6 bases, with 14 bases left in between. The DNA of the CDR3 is TGTGCCAGCAGGTCCAGGGGCCTTGCTGAAGCTTTCTTT. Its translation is CASRSRGLAEAFF.

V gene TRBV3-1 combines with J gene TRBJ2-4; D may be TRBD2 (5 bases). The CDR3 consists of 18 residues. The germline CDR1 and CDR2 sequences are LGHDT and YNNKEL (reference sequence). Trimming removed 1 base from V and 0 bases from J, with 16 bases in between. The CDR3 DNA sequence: TGTGCCAGCAGCCAAGGGTCCCCTCCCGGACTAGCCAAAAACATTCAGTACTTC. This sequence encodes CASSQGSPPGLAKNIQYF.